Following are 9 T cell receptor beta chains from one sample sequenced in a study of CD4+ T cells in melanoma. Sequencing used immunoSEQ multiplex PCR; TCRdb keeps in-frame clones, though not all of them. The data contain 8,000 to 10,000 clones, over 60% of them singletons. The sequencing input was tumor tissue. These receptors came from a human donor with melanoma.

This chain connects TRBV2 to TRBJ1-2; the D gene is possibly TRBD1 (5 bases). The CDR3 spans 15 residues. Germline V lookup: CDR1 SNHLY, CDR2 FYNNEI. The V end lost 3 bases, the J end lost 3 bases, and 14 bases lay between the germline ends. The CDR3 protein is CASSERLTGDYGYTF. CDR3 DNA sequence: TGTGCCAGCAGTGAGCGGTTAACGGGGGACTATGGCTACACCTTC.

The rearrangement links TRBV10-3 to TRBJ1-1, with D unclear. Germline V gene sequence: CDR1 ENHRY, CDR2 SYGVKD. The ends were cut back, 2 bases at V and 6 bases at J, with 7 bases in the middle. There are 12 residues in the CDR3. CDR3 in amino acids: CAISERVAEAFF. As DNA, the CDR3 is TGTGCCATCAGTGAGCGGGTGGCTGAAGCTTTCTTT.

The chain recombines TRBV4-2 with TRBJ2-7; D may match TRBD1 or TRBD2 (5 bases each). With 5 bases removed from V and 3 bases from J, the gap between germline ends came to 17 bases. Germline lookup yields CDR1 LGHNA and CDR2 YNFKEQ. CDR3 length equals 15 residues. Here the CDR3 reads CASSLGPGFGYEQYF. The DNA of the CDR3 is TGTGCCAGCAGCTTGGGACCGGGGTTCGGCTACGAGCAGTACTTC.

This clone is large within its sample. The DNA of the CDR3 is TGTGCCTGGAGTACAGGGGCCGACGGATCACCCCTCCACTTT. Translated, it gives CAWSTGADGSPLHF. The chain employs TRBV30 and TRBJ1-6, with 7 bases fitting TRBD1. CDR3 length equals 14 residues. V shed 2 bases and J 10 bases; nucleotides not matched to a gene: 8. The germline V gene encodes CDR1 GTSNPN and CDR2 SVGIG (reference sequence).

There are a few counts of this clone. This chain uses TRBV4-1 with TRBJ2-7; no clear D gene. With 1 base removed from V and 1 base from J, the gap between germline ends came to 14 bases. This CDR3 has 16 amino acids. Germline V gene data show CDR1 as MGHRA and CDR2 as YSYEKL. In DNA, the CDR3 is TGCGCCAGCAGCCAAGGACCCTACGACGGATCCTACGAGCAGTACTTC. Protein sequence: CASSQGPYDGSYEQYF.

This chain uses TRBV19 with TRBJ1-1; tentative D call: TRBD1 (5 bases). V was cut by 7 bases and J by 0 bases, with 18 bases left in between. The CDR3 runs 16 residues. The germline CDR1 and CDR2 sequences are LNHDA and SQIVND (reference sequence). CDR3 protein: CASTEVRAPMNTEAFF. The DNA of the CDR3 is TGTGCCAGTACGGAAGTCAGGGCCCCCATGAACACTGAAGCTTTCTTT.

The gene calls are TRBV30 and TRBJ2-5, with no clear D. Trimming shortened V by 2 bases and J by 8 bases, and 12 bases separated the two germline ends. In germline, CDR1 is GTSNPN, CDR2 SVGIG (reference sequence). CDR3 size: 12 residues. The CDR3 here is CAWSPPWGTQYF. The CDR3 DNA sequence: TGTGCCTGGAGTCCCCCCTGGGGAACCCAGTACTTC.

CDR3 sequence: CASSLSYRADRLFF. The CDR3 DNA reads as TGCGCCAGCAGCTTGAGTTACAGGGCCGATCGGCTGTTTTTT. V is TRBV5-1 and J is TRBJ1-4, with D perhaps matching TRBD1 (6 bases). V lost 1 base, J lost 14 bases, and 18 bases lay in between. Germline values: CDR1 SGHRS, CDR2 YFSETQ. The CDR3 covers 14 residues.

The chain links TRBV7-3 to TRBJ1-1; D may be TRBD1 (5 bases). CDR3 length: 15 amino acids. Germline V gene sequence: CDR1 SGHTA, CDR2 FQGTGA. V shed 5 bases and J shed 2 bases, with 15 bases lying between them. The DNA for the CDR3 is TGTGCCAGCAGCCTGCAGCCCGGGGCAAACACTGAAGCTTTCTTT. This codes for CASSLQPGANTEAFF.